This T cell receptor beta chain came from a study of prognosis after radiotherapy for stage I lung cancer. Study context: Delivery of radiotherapy was by SBRT in 3 to 5 fractions at a biologically effective dose of at least 100 Gy. Patients in the cohort never received concurrent therapy with stereotactic body radiotherapy. Findings and caveats of the study: The authors reported that TRBV and TRBJ gene usage differed between patients with and without metastases.

Two rounds of multiplex PCR amplified TCR beta CDR3 from genomic DNA. First-round PCR employed TRBV- and TRBJ-specific primers for each gene. TCRdb fed the multiplex PCR reads into MiXCR, producing one record per CDR3 protein. The data contain fewer than 40,000 distinct CDR3 sequences, 40% to 55% of them singletons. The CDR3 sequence is 14 residues long. The trim removed 4 bases at V and 5 bases at J, leaving 4 bases unmatched. Per germline, CDR1 SGHTA and CDR2 FQGNSA. Notes on this clonotype: Its cognate antigen is unknown.

The input for sequencing was PBMCs, taken before or after stereotactic body radiation therapy (not recorded which). The origin of this receptor is a donor at least 50 years old with non-small cell lung cancer. J is TRBJ2-2 and V is TRBV7-2, with TRBD2 identical over 7 bases. In DNA form, the CDR3 reads TGTGCCAGCAGCTGGGATAGCGGGACCGGGGAGCTGTTTTTT. This sequence encodes CASSWDSGTGELFF.